Presented here are 26 T cell receptor beta chains from one specimen sequenced in a study of T-cell reconstitution after alpha-beta-depleted transplantation in children. This sample's TCRbeta library carried unique molecular identifier barcodes. TCRdb re-called the PCR reads with MiXCR, one entry per CDR3 protein. Among about 640,000 distinct CDR3 sequences listed, 10% to 15% were seen once. Specimen: PBMCs, mostly from graft donor cells, collected 360 days after TCRalphabeta/CD19-depleted stem cell transplant. These receptors were taken from a male patient aged 10-17 years who had a stem cell transplant for acute myeloid leukemia, so the T cells may come from the graft donor.

This clonotype was picked up a small number of times. The chain recombines TRBV20-1 with TRBJ1-6, with D unclear. V was shortened by 3 bases and J by 6 bases, with 9 bases between the two germline ends. This CDR3 spans 13 amino acids. Germline-derived CDR1 and CDR2 are DFQATT and SNEGSKA (reference sequence). CDR3 in DNA: TGCAGTGCTAGTACGGGTTTTAATTCACCCCTCCACTTT. Its translation is CSASTGFNSPLHF.

This clonotype has just a few counts. The CDR3 bases are TGTGCCAGCAGTTACAGTGACAGGGGGTCCACCCAGTACTTC. It translates to CASSYSDRGSTQYF. The chain links TRBV6-5 to TRBJ2-5; 9 bases match TRBD1. This CDR3 is 14 amino acids long. V trimming: 2 bases; J trimming: 8 bases; junction bases outside the gene matches: 6. The V gene's germline CDR1 is MNHEY and CDR2 SVGAGI.

The J gene is TRBJ2-3, the V gene TRBV15, with TRBD1 as a possible D gene (6 bases). Per the germline V gene, CDR1 is LNHNV and CDR2 is YYDKDF (reference sequence). Trimming left V 0 bases short and J 1 base short, with 20 bases between. The CDR3 spans 19 residues. In DNA, the CDR3 is TGTGCCACCAGCAGAGATCTTTTTGGGGGCCCTAAAGGCACAGATACGCAGTATTTT. Translated: CATSRDLFGGPKGTDTQYF.

This clonotype has more than one count but fewer than ten. V is TRBV30 and J is TRBJ1-5; TRBD1 matches at 10 bases. The germline V gene encodes CDR1 GTSNPN and CDR2 SVGIG (reference sequence). The CDR3 runs 14 residues. J was trimmed by 4 bases and V by 5 bases; bases with no gene match: 5. Here the CDR3 reads CAWGPGQGNQPQHF. CDR3 nucleotide sequence: TGTGCCTGGGGTCCGGGACAGGGGAATCAGCCCCAGCATTTT.

The genes are TRBV5-1 and TRBJ2-7; TRBD2 matches at 9 bases. This CDR3 is 15 amino acids long. Germline V gene lookup returns CDR1 SGHRS and CDR2 YFSETQ. The V and J ends lost 4 bases and 3 bases, in that order; junction bases with no gene match: 8. CDR3 loop: CASSRGAGGIYEQYF. The DNA for the CDR3 is TGCGCCAGCAGCCGGGGAGCGGGAGGCATCTACGAGCAGTACTTC.

The J gene is TRBJ2-1, the V gene TRBV24-1; TRBD2 is a possible D gene (6 bases). Germline V lookup: CDR1 KGHDR, CDR2 SFDVKD. CDR3 size: 12 residues. Deletions cut 6 bases from V and 9 bases from J, with 11 bases between. The CDR3 here is CATSNPSVEQFF. The CDR3 DNA reads TGTGCCACCAGTAACCCTAGCGTTGAGCAGTTCTTC.

The rearrangement links TRBV5-1 to TRBJ2-1; TRBD2 agrees at 15 bases. J lost 8 bases, V lost 4 bases, and 7 bases had no gene match. Germline lookup yields CDR1 SGHRS and CDR2 YFSETQ. CDR3 length: 16 residues. CDR3 bases: TGCGCCAGCAGCCGGGGACTAGCGGGGGGCGAGTATGAGCAGTTCTTC. Translation: CASSRGLAGGEYEQFF.

Only a few counts were recorded for this clonotype. V usage is TRBV12-3 or TRBV12-4 and J usage is TRBJ2-3; D call uncertain. The V end lost 6 bases, the J end lost 4 bases, and 17 bases lay between the germline ends. This CDR3 is built from 15 residues. The DNA of the CDR3 is TGTGCCAGCAGCTTCGGACGGGCCATGGCAGATACGCAGTATTTT. Translation: CASSFGRAMADTQYF.

The rearrangement joins TRBV20-1 to TRBJ2-5; TRBD2 matches at 12 bases. Germline V gene lookup returns CDR1 DFQATT and CDR2 SNEGSKA (reference sequence). The CDR3 runs to 16 residues. The trim removed 5 bases at V and 1 base at J, leaving 8 bases unmatched. The CDR3 sequence is CSAGLTSGGTQETQYF. For the CDR3, the DNA is TGCAGTGCTGGCCTGACTAGCGGGGGCACCCAAGAGACCCAGTACTTC.

This clonotype was counted between two and nine times. V and J are TRBV10-3 and TRBJ2-1, with 8 positions matching TRBD1. The germline V gene has CDR1 ENHRY and CDR2 SYGVKD. This CDR3 comprises 13 residues. V was clipped by 6 bases and J by 8 bases; unmatched bases: 6. The CDR3 DNA reads TGTGCCATCAGATCGGACAGGGCACATGAGCAGTTCTTC. This sequence encodes CAIRSDRAHEQFF.

This clonotype turned up a few times. V is TRBV29-1 and J is TRBJ2-7; 10 nucleotides line up with TRBD1. J gave up 3 bases and V 7 bases, and 6 bases lay outside the gene matches. The CDR3 is made up of 13 amino acids. Germline V gene sequence: CDR1 SQVTM, CDR2 ANQGSEA. CDR3 amino acids: CSAIRTGGYEQYF. In nucleotides, the CDR3 is TGCAGCGCGATAAGGACAGGGGGCTACGAGCAGTACTTC.

This clonotype was observed a handful of times. The chain combines TRBV12-3 or TRBV12-4 with TRBJ2-1, with TRBD2 matching 11 bases. The CDR3 sequence is 20 residues long. The ends lost 5 bases at V and 0 bases at J; junction bases unmatched: 15. CDR3 DNA sequence: TGTGCCAGCAGTCCGCCGGCCGGGACTAGCGGACTTAGCTCCTACAATGAGCAGTTCTTC. Translating it yields CASSPPAGTSGLSSYNEQFF.

V gene TRBV11-3 combines with J gene TRBJ2-2, with 14 positions matching TRBD2. The CDR3 contains 18 residues. Germline CDR1 is SGHNT and CDR2 is YENEEA. V lost 2 bases and J lost 4; bases outside the gene matches: 6. In DNA, the CDR3 is TGTGCCAGCAGCTTAAAGACTAGCGGGAGGGCCGGCACCGGGGAGCTGTTTTTT. This encodes CASSLKTSGRAGTGELFF.

About this clonotype: Because the CDR3 is missing its conserved closing phenylalanine or tryptophan, this is likely a read error. V is TRBV5-4 and J is TRBJ1-6; perhaps TRBD1 as D (6 bases). CDR1 is SGHNT, CDR2 YYREEE, per germline (reference sequence). V lost 5 bases and J 0 bases, leaving 12 bases between the germline ends. The CDR3 is 16 residues long. As DNA, the CDR3 is TGTGCCAGCAGATCCCGGGACACCTCCTATAATTCACCCCTCCACTGT. Residues: CASRSRDTSYNSPLHC.

Ten or more counts support this clonotype. The genes are TRBV9 and TRBJ2-2; the D gene could be TRBD1 or TRBD2 (6 bases each). The germline V and J ends were trimmed by 0 bases and 3 bases, with 15 bases remaining between them. CDR3 size: 17 residues. Germline loops: CDR1 SGDLS, CDR2 YYNGEE. The CDR3 nucleotides read TGTGCCAGCAGCGTAGGGGGGGCTAGCGCCTACACCGGGGAGCTGTTTTTT. Its translation is CASSVGGASAYTGELFF.

This clonotype was detected a few times. The chain links TRBV15 to TRBJ2-7; 7 nucleotides align to TRBD1. The ends lost 6 bases at V and 2 bases at J; junction bases unmatched: 7. CDR3 size: 14 residues. Per germline, CDR1 LNHNV and CDR2 YYDKDF (reference sequence). CDR3 amino acids: CATRRAGGTYEQYF. CDR3 coding DNA: TGTGCCACCAGGAGGGCAGGGGGTACCTACGAGCAGTACTTC.

The V gene is TRBV6-2 or TRBV6-3, the J gene TRBJ1-1, with no clear D. CDR1 and CDR2 from the germline V gene are MNHEY and SVGEGT. Between the trimmed V and J ends, which lost 5 bases and 1 base, there was a span of 11 bases. The CDR3 has 14 residues. CDR3 in DNA: TGTGCCAGCAGTGAACCTCGGGGGAACACTGAAGCTTTCTTT. It translates to CASSEPRGNTEAFF.

This clonotype was seen ten or more times. This chain joins TRBV15 and TRBJ2-3; D gene uncertain. V lost 1 base, J lost 4 bases, and 12 bases lay in between. Germline lookup yields CDR1 LNHNV and CDR2 YYDKDF (reference sequence). The CDR3 is 15 amino acids. The CDR3 is CATSRGRKSADTQYF. The CDR3 bases are TGTGCCACCAGCAGAGGACGGAAGTCGGCAGATACGCAGTATTTT. Looking up the rest from reference TRBV15 and TRBJ2-3 gives the full variable domain: DAMVIQNPRYQVTQFGKPVTLSCSQTLNHNVMYWYQQKSSQAPKLLFHYYDKDFNNEADTPDNFQSRRPNTSFCFLDIRSPGLGDTAMYLCATSRGRKSADTQYFGPGTRLTVL.

This clonotype has a handful of counts. The chain has TRBV10-3 and TRBJ2-7, with 8 bases lining up with TRBD1. This CDR3 comprises 12 residues. Trimming cost V 6 bases and J 6 bases; bases outside gene matches: 4. CDR1 and CDR2 (germline): ENHRY, SYGVKD. The CDR3 bases are TGTGCCATCAGGTTACAGGGGGGCGAGCAGTACTTC. Encoded protein: CAIRLQGGEQYF.

V usage is TRBV6-5 and J usage is TRBJ2-7; 8 positions agree with TRBD2. CDR1 and CDR2 from the germline V gene are MNHEY and SVGAGI. V lost 4 bases, J lost 2 bases, and 10 bases stayed unmatched. The CDR3 consists of 16 residues. The CDR3 sequence: CASSLGPGLVPYEQYF. Written as DNA, the CDR3 is TGTGCCAGCAGTTTGGGGCCGGGACTAGTTCCCTACGAGCAGTACTTC.

Only a few counts were recorded for this clonotype. The J gene is TRBJ2-7, the V gene TRBV7-2, with TRBD2 identical over 13 bases. CDR3 length: 16 amino acids. Germline V lookup: CDR1 SGHTA, CDR2 FQGNSA. Losses at the gene ends were 5 bases for V and 4 bases for J; bases not matched to a gene: 8. The CDR3 bases are TGTGCCAGCAGCCGGCGGACTAGCGGGAGTAATTACGAGCAGTACTTC. Its translation: CASSRRTSGSNYEQYF.

The chain is built from TRBV6-1 and TRBJ1-2; D possibly corresponds to TRBD1 (5 bases). Trimming removed 6 bases at V and 2 bases at J, with 10 bases between. This CDR3 has 13 amino acids. Germline CDR1 is MNHNS and CDR2 is SASEGT. CDR3 sequence: CASSHGGNYGYTF. The CDR3 DNA is TGTGCCAGCAGCCACGGGGGGAACTATGGCTACACCTTC.

This clonotype has only a few counts. The chain joins TRBV15 to TRBJ2-5, with a tentative D call TRBD1 (6 bases). This CDR3 contains 15 residues. V was shortened by 3 bases and J by 3 bases, with 14 bases between the two germline ends. Per germline, CDR1 LNHNV and CDR2 YYDKDF (reference sequence). CDR3 in amino acids: CATSSLQGWEETQYF. The DNA for the CDR3 is TGTGCCACCAGCAGCTTACAGGGATGGGAAGAGACCCAGTACTTC.

The sample holds many counts of this clonotype. V and J are TRBV6-5 and TRBJ2-2; 7 nucleotides line up with TRBD1. The germline CDR1 and CDR2 sequences are MNHEY and SVGAGI. After removal of 1 base from V and 3 bases from J, the junction contained 5 bases not matched to a gene. The CDR3 runs 16 residues. This chain's CDR3 is CASSYWDSFYTGELFF. The CDR3 bases are TGTGCCAGCAGTTACTGGGACAGCTTTTACACCGGGGAGCTGTTTTTT.

This clonotype was detected only a few times. The chain recombines TRBV29-1 with TRBJ2-2; D is ambiguous. CDR1 is SQVTM and CDR2 is ANQGSEA in the germline V gene. There are 14 residues in the CDR3. With 4 bases removed from V and 2 bases from J, the gap between germline ends came to 11 bases. Here the CDR3 reads CSVGIPANTGELFF. CDR3 sequence (DNA): TGCAGCGTTGGTATTCCCGCAAACACCGGGGAGCTGTTTTTT.

The table lists this clonotype with a count of one. J is TRBJ2-7 and V is TRBV4-1; TRBD2 matches at 10 bases. The CDR3 is 15 amino acids. V was pared by 3 bases and J by 2 bases, with 4 bases of the junction left unmatched. Germline V lookup: CDR1 MGHRA, CDR2 YSYEKL. CDR3 sequence: CASSHPGLAAYEQYF. The CDR3 nucleotides are TGCGCCAGCAGCCACCCCGGACTAGCGGCCTACGAGCAGTACTTC.